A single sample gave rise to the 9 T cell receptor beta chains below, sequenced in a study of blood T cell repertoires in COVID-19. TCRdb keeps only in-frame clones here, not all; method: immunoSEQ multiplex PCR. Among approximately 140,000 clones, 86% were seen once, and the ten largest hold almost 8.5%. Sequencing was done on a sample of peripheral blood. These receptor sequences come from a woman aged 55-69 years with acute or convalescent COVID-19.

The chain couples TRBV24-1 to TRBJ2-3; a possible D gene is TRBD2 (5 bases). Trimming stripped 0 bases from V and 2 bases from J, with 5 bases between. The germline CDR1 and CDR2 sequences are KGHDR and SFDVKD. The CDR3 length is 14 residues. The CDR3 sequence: CATSDLDYTDTQYF. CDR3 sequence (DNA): TGTGCCACCAGTGATTTGGACTACACAGATACGCAGTATTTT.

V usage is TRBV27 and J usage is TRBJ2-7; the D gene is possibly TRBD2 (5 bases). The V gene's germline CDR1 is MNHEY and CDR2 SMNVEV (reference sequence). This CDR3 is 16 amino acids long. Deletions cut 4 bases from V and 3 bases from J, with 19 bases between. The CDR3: CASSYSEALASYEQYF. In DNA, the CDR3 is TGTGCCAGCAGTTATTCCGAGGCCCTAGCCAGCTACGAGCAGTACTTC.

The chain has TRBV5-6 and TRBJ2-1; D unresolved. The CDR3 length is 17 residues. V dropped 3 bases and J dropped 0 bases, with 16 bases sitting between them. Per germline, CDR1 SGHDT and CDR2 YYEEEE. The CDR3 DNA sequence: TGTGCCAGCAGCTCTCGCGGCGGAGCGCGCTCCTACAATGAGCAGTTCTTC. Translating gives CASSSRGGARSYNEQFF.

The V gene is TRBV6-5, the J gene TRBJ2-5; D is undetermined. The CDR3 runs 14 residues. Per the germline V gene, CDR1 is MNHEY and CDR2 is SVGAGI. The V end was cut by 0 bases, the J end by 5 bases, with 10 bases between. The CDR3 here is CASSYSLSVETQYF. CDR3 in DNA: TGTGCCAGCAGTTACTCACTCTCCGTGGAGACCCAGTACTTC.

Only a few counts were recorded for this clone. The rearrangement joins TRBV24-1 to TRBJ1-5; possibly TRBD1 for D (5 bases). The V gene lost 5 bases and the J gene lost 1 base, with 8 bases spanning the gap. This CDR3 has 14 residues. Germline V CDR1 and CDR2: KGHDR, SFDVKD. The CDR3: CATSGGGSNQPQHF. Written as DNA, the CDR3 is TGTGCCACCAGTGGGGGGGGAAGCAATCAGCCCCAGCATTTT.

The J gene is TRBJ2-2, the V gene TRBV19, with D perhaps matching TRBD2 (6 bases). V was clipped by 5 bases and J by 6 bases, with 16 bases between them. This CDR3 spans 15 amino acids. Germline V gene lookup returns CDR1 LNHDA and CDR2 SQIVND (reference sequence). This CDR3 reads CASSPSTRGSGELFF. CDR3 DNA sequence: TGTGCCAGTAGTCCATCCACCCGGGGGTCCGGGGAGCTGTTTTTT. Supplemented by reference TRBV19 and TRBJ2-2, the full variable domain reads DGGITQSPKYLFRKEGQNVTLSCEQNLNHDAMYWYRQDPGQGLRLIYYSQIVNDFQKGDIAEGYSVSREKKESFPLTVTSAQKNPTAFYLCASSPSTRGSGELFFGEGSRLTVL.

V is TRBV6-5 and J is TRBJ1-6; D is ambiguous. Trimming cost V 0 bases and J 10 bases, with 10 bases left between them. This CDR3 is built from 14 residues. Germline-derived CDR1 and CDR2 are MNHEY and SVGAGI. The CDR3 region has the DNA TGTGCCAGCAGTTACTCGGAGGGAGAATCACCCCTCCACTTT. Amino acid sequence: CASSYSEGESPLHF.

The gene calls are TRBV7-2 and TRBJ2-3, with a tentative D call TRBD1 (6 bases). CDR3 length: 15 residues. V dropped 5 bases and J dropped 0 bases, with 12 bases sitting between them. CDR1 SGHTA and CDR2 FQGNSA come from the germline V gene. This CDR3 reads CASSRDTYSTDTQYF. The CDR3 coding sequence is TGTGCCAGCAGCCGGGACACCTATAGCACAGATACGCAGTATTTT.

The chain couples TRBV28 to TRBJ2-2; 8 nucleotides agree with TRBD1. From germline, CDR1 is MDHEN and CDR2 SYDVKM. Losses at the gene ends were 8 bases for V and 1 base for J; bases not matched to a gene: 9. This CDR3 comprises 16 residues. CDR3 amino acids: CASSKSGQGNTGELFF. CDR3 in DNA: TGTGCCAGCTCTAAAAGCGGACAGGGGAACACCGGGGAGCTGTTTTTT.